The clone carrying this T cell receptor beta chain was found a few times. Its matching antigen is unknown. V shed 7 bases and J 1 base; nucleotides not matched to a gene: 13. The CDR3 has 16 amino acids. Germline CDR1 and CDR2: SGHRS and YFSETQ. The sample is drawn from a study of T cell repertoires in cytomegalovirus infection. From the reads, TCRdb called clonotypes with MiXCR, one entry per CDR3 protein. The repertoire includes 200,000 to 300,000 distinct CDR3 sequences, approximately 10% of them detected once, and roughly 16% sits in the top ten. Study observations and caveats: In two of eight donors, the top clonotype was HLA-C-restricted CMV-specific.

The TCR was taken from a human donor in good health (CMV status not recorded). Some clones in this sample may be carry-over from other donors' samples. V usage is TRBV5-1 and J usage is TRBJ2-5; the match to TRBD1 covers 7 bases. Sequences were obtained from PBMCs. The CDR3 DNA reads as TGCGCCAGCCGACTGACGACAGGGAATCCCCAAGAGACCCAGTACTTC. Its protein product is CASRLTTGNPQETQYF.